This T cell receptor (beta chain) was sequenced for a study of CD8 T cells in ankylosing spondylitis (dated by TCRdb to 2016 to 2017). Describing the broader study: The study profiled T cell receptor beta repertoires in healthy donors and ankylosing spondylitis patients to find disease-linked TCR variants. In total, the full study cohort was made up of some 110 healthy donors and about two dozen ankylosing spondylitis patients. Samples of peripheral blood were taken, and for ankylosing spondylitis patients, synovial fluid was collected as well.

Reading from cysteine to phenylalanine, the CDR3 counts 15 amino acids. CDR3 DNA is the only sequence kept; it has 45 bases, read in frame from the first base. CDR1 and CDR2 are drawn from the germline V gene (reference sequence): PRHDT, FYEKMQ. The junction shows trimming of 5 bases on V and 3 bases on J, and the gene matches do not reach 6 bases of it. Remarks on this clonotype: The clone's antigen remains unknown. Within one base of it there is no much larger clone, and no base qualities were kept.

Overall results and qualifications from the work: Some motif variants had previously been reported in the synovial fluid and blood of reactive arthritis patients, which suggests shared mechanisms of disease initiation. The disease-linked clones showed a CD8+ phenotype and occurred at relatively low frequencies in peripheral blood. Blood from ankylosing spondylitis patients appeared to be characterized by a TCR beta motif composed of roughly eight highly homologous amino acid variants. The disease-linked clones were reported as significantly enriched in matched synovial fluid samples from ankylosing spondylitis patients.

These reads were obtained on an Illumina HiSeq 2500. Quantitative 5'-RACE with molecular barcodes was the method used to prepare the TCR beta libraries. Under the source paper's analysis protocol: Disease-linked TCR variants were identified with a new computational method built on a probabilistic model of VDJ rearrangement. In-frame beta chains were kept once TCRdb had trimmed the public reads at Q25 with fastp and called clones with MiXCR. Rows with one shared CDR3 protein collapse into an entry with the most common genes and DNA. TCRdb's processing, not the authors' own work, is the source of the V and J calls. The sample data list about 220,000 distinct CDR3 sequences, and approximately 7.3% of these were observed just once. The ten top clones hold 14% of the sample.

Rearrangement joined TRBV13 to TRBJ2-2; TRBD1 lines up with 7 middle nucleotides. This receptor was identified in a male donor with ankylosing spondylitis. The sample was blood, either unsorted or a sorted T cell fraction (not recorded which). The DNA sequence is as follows: TGTGCCAGCAGCAACGACAGGGCGGACACCGGGGAGCTGTTTTTT. This codes for CASSNDRADTGELFF.